This is a list of T cell receptor beta chains from one sample in a study of kidney transplant recipient with SARS-CoV-2 infection. MiXCR, run by TCRdb on the reads, gives a single entry per CDR3 protein. Here the sample spans fewer than 250,000 distinct CDR3 sequences, 29% being singletons. The starting material was a blood sample, obtained at baseline and on roughly day 120 from a kidney transplant recipient. These receptors were obtained from a male patient in his thirties who had COVID-19 and was a kidney transplant recipient. Some T cells may trace back to the graft donor. CDR3s include the opening cysteine and the closing phenylalanine or tryptophan.

CDR3aa	v_gene	j_gene
CASTYSDVQPQHF	TRBV12-3/TRBV12-4	TRBJ1-5
CASSESGGLSYEQYF	TRBV10-2	TRBJ2-7
CASGFSHPRKTYGYTF	TRBV5-8	TRBJ1-2
CASIGRPYEQYF	TRBV28	TRBJ2-7
CASSRGQGDSNQPQHF	TRBV6-6	TRBJ1-5
CAGSLVEENTEAFF	TRBV7-9	TRBJ1-1
CASITGARSNQPQHF	TRBV6-5	TRBJ1-5
CASSLDAGVDQPQHF	TRBV5-1	TRBJ1-5
CASSSRGDGKLFF	TRBV27	TRBJ1-4
CASSCRWVVRKTYGYTF	TRBV16	TRBJ1-2
CASSTGATGGGYGYTF	TRBV7-9	TRBJ1-2
CASRTSGLAGGRDNTGELFF	TRBV6-1	TRBJ2-2
CASSFLHDLGKTYGYTF	TRBV11-3	TRBJ1-2
CASTLGLGTEAFF	TRBV12-3/TRBV12-4	TRBJ1-1
CASSTGTLSTDTQYF	TRBV7-9	TRBJ2-3
CASSYRPESRKTYGYTF	TRBV7-6	TRBJ1-2